This TCR beta chain was recovered during a study of Graves' ophthalmopathy and Graves' hyperthyroidism. Study-level information: Stable hyperthyroidism was defined by absence of ophthalmopathy within 18 months of follow-up. Whole-study results and caveats: In separating ophthalmopathy from stable hyperthyroidism, a 13-signature model achieved 85% to 90% sensitivity and around 81% specificity.

Trimming took off 6 bases at V and 3 bases at J, with 20 bases between the two ends. The CDR3 contains 16 residues. Germline V gene sequence: CDR1 SGHAT, CDR2 FQNNGV. On this clonotype: Its specificity is not known.

Other autoimmune diseases, uncontrolled infections, pregnancy or lactation ruled patients out of participation. RNA transcripts were the source from which TCR beta CDR3 regions were amplified. HTBI-primed first-round RT-PCR preceded second-round multiplex PCR. TCRdb analysed the multiplex PCR reads with MiXCR anew, one entry per CDR3 protein. The sample contains 500,000 to 600,000 distinct CDR3 sequences, about 35% of which appear only once. Sequenced input: peripheral blood or thyroid tissue (not recorded which). The V and J genes are TRBV11-2 and TRBJ1-2; TRBD1 might be the D (6 bases). The TCR sequence derives from an adult man with Graves' hyperthyroidism. The CDR3 coding sequence is TGTGCCAGCAGATTAATAAAGGGGGTCTCCGACTATGGCTACACCTTC. Protein product: CASRLIKGVSDYGYTF.